This TCR beta chain was captured in a study of early T cells in non-severe SARS-CoV-2 infection. Study overall: The sequenced material was bulk RNA from unsorted whole blood, and its chains were unpaired. Study findings and constraints: In VDJdb matching, anti-spike CD8 responses were favored while private and CD4 specificities went missing.

Unique molecular identifiers tagged individual cDNA molecules. TCRdb used MiXCR to reprocess the 5' RACE reads, holding one entry per CDR3 protein. The top ten clones hold 16% of a sample with roughly 70,000 distinct CDR3 sequences, 20% of them seen once. Note on this clonotype: Its antigen is not identified.

The CDR3 loop spans 14 amino acids. Trimming removed 6 bases from V and 6 bases from J, with 18 bases in between. This chain joins TRBV12-3 or TRBV12-4 and TRBJ2-7; possible D gene TRBD1, 6 bases. This TCR derives from an adult who was a healthcare worker with PCR-confirmed SARS-CoV-2 infection or an uninfected control (not recorded which). This specimen consisted of whole blood, obtained at baseline. The DNA of the CDR3 is TGTGCCAGCAGCTCTCAGGGGCGGAGTGGCGAGCAGTACTTC. It is translated as CASSSQGRSGEQYF.